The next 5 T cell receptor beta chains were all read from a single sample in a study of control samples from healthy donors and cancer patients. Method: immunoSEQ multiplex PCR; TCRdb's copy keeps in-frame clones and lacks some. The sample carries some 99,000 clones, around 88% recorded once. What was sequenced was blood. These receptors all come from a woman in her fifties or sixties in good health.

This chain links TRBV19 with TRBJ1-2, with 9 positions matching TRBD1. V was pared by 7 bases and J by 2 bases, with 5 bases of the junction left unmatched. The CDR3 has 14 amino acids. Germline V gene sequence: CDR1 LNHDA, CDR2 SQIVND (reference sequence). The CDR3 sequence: CASTAGTGNYGYTF. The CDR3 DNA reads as TGTGCCAGTACCGCCGGGACAGGGAACTATGGCTACACCTTC.

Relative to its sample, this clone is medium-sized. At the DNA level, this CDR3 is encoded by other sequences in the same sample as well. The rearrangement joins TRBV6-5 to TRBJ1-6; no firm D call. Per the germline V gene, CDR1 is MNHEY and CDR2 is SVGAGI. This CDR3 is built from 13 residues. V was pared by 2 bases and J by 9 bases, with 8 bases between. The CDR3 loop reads CASSYQGSSPLHF. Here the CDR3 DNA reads TGTGCCAGCAGTTACCAAGGGTCTTCACCCCTCCACTTT.

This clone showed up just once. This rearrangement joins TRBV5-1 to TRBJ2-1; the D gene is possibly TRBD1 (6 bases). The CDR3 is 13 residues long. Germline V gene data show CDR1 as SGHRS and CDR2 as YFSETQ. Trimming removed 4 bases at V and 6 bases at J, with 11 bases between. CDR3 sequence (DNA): TGCGCCAGCAGCCCTAGACAGGTCAATGAGCAGTTCTTC. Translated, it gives CASSPRQVNEQFF.

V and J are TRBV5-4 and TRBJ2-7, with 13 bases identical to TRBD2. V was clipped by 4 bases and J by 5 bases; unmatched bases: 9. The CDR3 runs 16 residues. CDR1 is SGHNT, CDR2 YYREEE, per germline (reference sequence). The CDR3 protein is CASSLLAGGPPDEQYF. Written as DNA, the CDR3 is TGTGCCAGCAGCCTACTAGCGGGGGGGCCCCCAGACGAGCAGTACTTC.

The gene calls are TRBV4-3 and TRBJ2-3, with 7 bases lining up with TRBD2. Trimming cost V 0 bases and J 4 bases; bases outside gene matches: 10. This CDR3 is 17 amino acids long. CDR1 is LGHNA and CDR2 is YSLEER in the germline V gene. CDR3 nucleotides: TGCGCCAGCAGCCAAGAGGGGAGACTAGCCCGTTCAGATACGCAGTATTTT. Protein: CASSQEGRLARSDTQYF.